The entry below gives a single TCR beta chain sequence along with its context. The CDR3 totals 15 residues. With 1 base clipped from V and 3 bases from J, the junction kept 5 bases outside the gene matches. From germline, CDR1 is LNHNV and CDR2 YYDKDF (reference sequence). The record originates from a study of T cell changes during pregnancy in multiple sclerosis. The assay was immunoSEQ multiplex PCR, and TCRdb's table has in-frame clones only and misses some. Found here are about 86,000 clones, approximately 89% of them singletons; the top ten hold 1.5% to 2%. The chain uses TRBV15 and TRBJ2-7; 8 bases fit TRBD2. Sample: peripheral blood, taken in the first trimester of pregnancy. The clonotype comes from a female donor in good health, enrolled as a control in a pregnancy study. The CDR3 nucleotides read TGTGCCACCAGCAGAGGAAGCGGGGGAAACTACGAGCAGTACTTC. This codes for CATSRGSGGNYEQYF.